These 28 T cell receptor beta chains came from one sample sequenced in a study of OX40 agonist ivuxolimab in advanced cancers. The protocol was immunoSEQ multiplex PCR, while the TCRdb copy is restricted to in-frame clones and leaves out a portion. The table has around 86,000 clones, 89% seen once. This sample comprised CD4+ or CD8+ T cells sorted from blood, obtained in a trial of the OX40 agonist ivuxolimab. Receptors were obtained from an adult with an advanced solid tumor such as melanoma, head and neck, liver or kidney cancer.

The chain links TRBV25-1 to TRBJ2-7, with unresolved D. This CDR3 has 14 residues. The V gene's germline CDR1 is MGHDK and CDR2 SYGVNS. V was clipped by 2 bases and J by 1 base, with 9 bases between them. CDR3 in amino acids: CASSEEAISYEQYF. In DNA form, the CDR3 reads TGTGCCAGCAGTGAAGAGGCCATATCCTACGAGCAGTACTTC.

The chain recombines TRBV7-6 with TRBJ2-2; no clear D gene. The CDR3 is made up of 12 amino acids. The V gene lost 8 bases and the J gene lost 1 base, with 5 bases spanning the gap. In germline, CDR1 is SGHVS, CDR2 FNYEAQ. The CDR3 DNA sequence: TGTGCCAGCGGGCAGAACACCGGGGAGCTGTTTTTT. It codes for CASGQNTGELFF.

This clone was seen a handful of times. The chain couples TRBV11-2 to TRBJ2-5, with D uncertain. Germline CDR1 SGHAT, CDR2 FQNNGV. The V gene lost 2 bases and the J gene lost 5 bases, with 9 bases spanning the gap. This CDR3 spans 13 amino acids. CDR3 sequence reads: CASSLSEMETQYF. The DNA for the CDR3 is TGTGCCAGCAGCTTATCGGAGATGGAGACCCAGTACTTC.

This chain connects TRBV5-6 to TRBJ2-1, with 9 bases matching TRBD1. Losses at the gene ends were 4 bases for V and 0 bases for J; bases not matched to a gene: 2. Germline V gene lookup returns CDR1 SGHDT and CDR2 YYEEEE. This CDR3 has 15 residues. This CDR3 reads CASSPGQGSYNEQFF. The CDR3 DNA is TGTGCCAGCAGCCCGGGACAGGGCTCCTACAATGAGCAGTTCTTC.

The chain links TRBV19 to TRBJ1-1, with D unclear. The CDR3 totals 15 residues. CDR1 and CDR2 (germline): LNHDA, SQIVND (reference sequence). V was pared by 5 bases and J by 1 base, with 14 bases between. The CDR3 region is CASSDLQRGNTEAFF. The CDR3 nucleotides are TGTGCCAGTAGTGACCTACAGCGCGGGAACACTGAAGCTTTCTTT.

The chain joins TRBV6-6 to TRBJ2-1, with 7 bases lining up with TRBD2. V shed 6 bases and J 0 bases; nucleotides not matched to a gene: 5. In germline, CDR1 is MNHNY, CDR2 SVGAGI (reference sequence). The CDR3 sequence is 15 residues long. CDR3 sequence (DNA): TGTGCCAGCAGCCCTCTAGCGGCCTCCTACAATGAGCAGTTCTTC. The encoded protein is CASSPLAASYNEQFF.

CDR3 sequence reads: CASSYGTGGAGEKLFF. For the CDR3, the DNA is TGTGCCAGCAGTTACGGGACAGGGGGCGCCGGTGAAAAACTGTTTTTT. The chain uses TRBV6-6 and TRBJ1-4; TRBD1 aligns across 12 bases. The CDR3 covers 16 residues. Trimming removed 2 bases from V and 7 bases from J; junction bases left unmatched: 5. CDR1 and CDR2 from the germline V gene are MNHNY and SVGAGI (reference sequence).

This chain joins TRBV27 and TRBJ1-1, with 9 bases that match TRBD1. Germline CDR1 reads MNHEY; CDR2 reads SMNVEV (reference sequence). The V segment lost 5 bases and the J segment 6 bases; nucleotides outside the gene matches: 13. The CDR3 covers 16 residues. The CDR3 region has the DNA TGTGCCAGCAGTCAAAGACCGACAGGGGGGAATTCTGAAGCTTTCTTT. Translation gives CASSQRPTGGNSEAFF.

The chain couples TRBV5-1 to TRBJ2-7, with 13 bases lining up with TRBD2. The CDR3 loop spans 15 amino acids. Germline V CDR1 and CDR2: SGHRS, YFSETQ. V lost 4 bases, J lost 5 bases, and 6 bases stayed unmatched. CDR3 DNA: TGCGCCAGCAGCGGAACCGGGACTAGCGGGAACGAGCAGTACTTC. This encodes CASSGTGTSGNEQYF.

The V gene is TRBV5-4, the J gene TRBJ2-5, with D uncertain. Germline V gene lookup returns CDR1 SGHNT and CDR2 YYREEE (reference sequence). Trimming left V 4 bases short and J 1 base short, with 8 bases between. This CDR3 contains 13 residues. For the CDR3, the DNA is TGTGCCAGCAGCACGAGGACCCAAGAGACCCAGTACTTC. Translation gives CASSTRTQETQYF.

The rearrangement joins TRBV7-6 to TRBJ1-1, with D perhaps matching TRBD1 (5 bases). The CDR3 is 16 residues long. The germline V and J ends were trimmed by 5 bases and 4 bases, with 20 bases remaining between them. Germline CDR1 SGHVS, CDR2 FNYEAQ. This CDR3 is CASSPVAGGGGTEAFF. CDR3 DNA: TGTGCCAGCAGCCCCGTTGCGGGGGGGGGAGGCACTGAAGCTTTCTTT.

The chain employs TRBV5-5 and TRBJ1-1; D may be TRBD1 (6 bases). The CDR3 sequence is 15 residues long. Deletions cut 0 bases from V and 3 bases from J, with 12 bases between. Germline V CDR1 and CDR2: SGHKS, YYEKEE (reference sequence). The CDR3 sequence is CASSLDPGADTEAFF. The CDR3, as DNA: TGTGCCAGCAGCTTGGACCCAGGGGCGGACACTGAAGCTTTCTTT.

The V and J genes are TRBV6-5 and TRBJ1-2; tentatively, D is TRBD1 (6 bases). This CDR3 is 15 amino acids long. Germline V CDR1 and CDR2: MNHEY, SVGAGI. With 6 bases removed from V and 2 bases from J, the gap between germline ends came to 16 bases. The CDR3 loop is CASRGKGEQNYGYTF. The CDR3 DNA follows: TGTGCCAGCAGGGGAAAGGGGGAGCAGAACTATGGCTACACCTTC.

The rearrangement joins TRBV19 to TRBJ2-1, with 10 positions matching TRBD2. The CDR3 extends over 16 amino acids. Looked up from germline, CDR1 is LNHDA and CDR2 is SQIVND (reference sequence). The trim removed 4 bases at V and 4 bases at J, leaving 7 bases unmatched. The CDR3, as DNA: TGTGCCAGTAGTACACCCTCTAGCGGGAGTTACAATGAGCAGTTCTTC. Its protein product is CASSTPSSGSYNEQFF.

The chain joins TRBV19 to TRBJ2-6; 8 bases match TRBD1. Germline loops: CDR1 LNHDA, CDR2 SQIVND (reference sequence). The junction had 5 bases not matched to a gene; V was cut back by 4 bases and J by 0 bases. CDR3 length: 17 amino acids. The CDR3 DNA follows: TGTGCCAGTAGTAGACAGGGGTTGGGCTCTGGGGCCAACGTCCTGACTTTC. Protein: CASSRQGLGSGANVLTF.

Only one count was recorded for this clone. This chain connects TRBV28 to TRBJ2-7; 7 nucleotides line up with TRBD2. Looked up from germline, CDR1 is MDHEN and CDR2 is SYDVKM. V was pared by 3 bases and J by 3 bases, with 5 bases of the junction left unmatched. The CDR3 length is 14 residues. CDR3 sequence reads: CASSFKGTNYEQYF. DNA of the CDR3: TGTGCCAGCAGTTTTAAAGGGACTAACTACGAGCAGTACTTC.

The chain couples TRBV29-1 to TRBJ2-2; D ambiguous. The CDR3 runs to 13 residues. CDR1 and CDR2 (germline): SQVTM, ANQGSEA. Trimming removed 4 bases at V and 4 bases at J, with 10 bases between. CDR3 DNA: TGCAGCGTTGCCCACACGGGCACCGGGGAGCTGTTTTTT. It yields the protein CSVAHTGTGELFF.

The V call is TRBV13, the J call TRBJ2-3, with 13 bases aligning to TRBD2. The CDR3 consists of 19 residues. V lost 5 bases and J lost 0; bases outside the gene matches: 11. Looked up from germline, CDR1 is PRHDT and CDR2 is FYEKMQ (reference sequence). CDR3 amino acids: CASSRTPGLAGPSTDTQYF. CDR3 sequence (DNA): TGTGCCAGCAGCCGAACACCGGGACTAGCGGGACCCAGCACAGATACGCAGTATTTT.

The chain combines TRBV9 with TRBJ2-1; 12 bases are shared with TRBD2. Germline CDR1 is SGDLS and CDR2 is YYNGEE. V was pared by 3 bases and J by 9 bases, with 10 bases of the junction left unmatched. CDR3 length: 16 amino acids. CDR3 coding DNA: TGTGCCAGCAGCGCCCAAGCTAGCGGGAGGGCCGGTGAGCAGTTCTTC. Protein product: CASSAQASGRAGEQFF.

The table lists this clone with a count of one. The J gene is TRBJ2-5, the V gene TRBV9, with a tentative D call TRBD2 (6 bases). V was pared by 0 bases and J by 2 bases, with 20 bases between. Per the germline V gene, CDR1 is SGDLS and CDR2 is YYNGEE. CDR3 size: 18 residues. The CDR3 nucleotides read TGTGCCAGCAGCGTAGGACCGGGGGATACTTGGGGACAAGAGACCCAGTACTTC. This encodes CASSVGPGDTWGQETQYF.

This chain links TRBV28 with TRBJ1-2, with a weak D call TRBD1 (5 bases). The germline V and J ends were trimmed by 5 bases and 4 bases, with 14 bases remaining between them. The CDR3 is 14 amino acids. Germline values: CDR1 MDHEN, CDR2 SYDVKM. The CDR3 DNA follows: TGTGCCAGCAGTGTAGGACACAAGCTCTATGGCTACACCTTC. Translating it yields CASSVGHKLYGYTF.

This clone was found once. The chain is built from TRBV11-2 and TRBJ2-5, with D uncertain. The length of the CDR3 is 14 residues. CDR1 and CDR2 (germline): SGHAT, FQNNGV. The germline V and J ends were trimmed by 7 bases and 5 bases, with 17 bases remaining between them. The CDR3 bases are TGTGCCAGCACCAAACCTGGAAGGCGCGAGACCCAGTACTTC. The encoded protein is CASTKPGRRETQYF.

This chain connects TRBV6-6 to TRBJ1-1, with 9 bases that match TRBD1. V was pared by 6 bases and J by 10 bases, with 9 bases of the junction left unmatched. The CDR3 is 13 residues long. Germline values: CDR1 MNHNY, CDR2 SVGAGI (reference sequence). CDR3 in amino acids: CASSQEQGARAFF. CDR3 nucleotides: TGTGCCAGCAGCCAAGAACAGGGGGCTAGAGCTTTCTTT.

The sample holds one count of this clone. The chain recombines TRBV19 with TRBJ1-2; the D gene is possibly TRBD1 (6 bases). The CDR3 is 15 amino acids. The V gene lost 4 bases and the J gene lost 2 bases, with 14 bases spanning the gap. Germline values: CDR1 LNHDA, CDR2 SQIVND (reference sequence). Written as DNA, the CDR3 is TGTGCCAGTAGTAGAGAGTCAGGGGTCAACTATGGCTACACCTTC. The encoded protein is CASSRESGVNYGYTF.

The V gene is TRBV11-2, the J gene TRBJ2-7, with TRBD1 matching 7 bases. V lost 5 bases to trimming and J lost 9 bases; unmatched junction nucleotides: 10. Germline CDR1 SGHAT, CDR2 FQNNGV. The CDR3 loop spans 13 amino acids. CDR3 sequence (DNA): TGTGCCAGCAGCAGAGACAGGGTCGCAGGGCAGTACTTC. Its protein is CASSRDRVAGQYF.

The gene calls are TRBV19 and TRBJ2-7; D may be TRBD2 (5 bases). The CDR3 spans 15 residues. Per the germline V gene, CDR1 is LNHDA and CDR2 is SQIVND (reference sequence). V was cut by 5 bases and J by 7 bases, with 21 bases left in between. In DNA, the CDR3 is TGTGCCAGTAGTCCCCCGGCAGACTTATCGGGAGAGCAGTACTTC. Translated, it gives CASSPPADLSGEQYF.

Only one count was recorded for this clone. This rearrangement joins TRBV30 to TRBJ2-3; D unclear. CDR1 is GTSNPN, CDR2 SVGIG, per germline (reference sequence). The CDR3 is 11 amino acids. V dropped 2 bases and J dropped 5 bases, with 5 bases sitting between them. The CDR3, as DNA: TGTGCCTGGAGTCCTAGAGATACGCAGTATTTT. It translates to CAWSPRDTQYF.

This clone was counted once. The chain combines TRBV2 with TRBJ1-5; 7 nucleotides line up with TRBD1. The CDR3 is 16 residues long. Germline assignment: CDR1 SNHLY and CDR2 FYNNEI. V trimming: 6 bases; J trimming: 7 bases; junction bases outside the gene matches: 15. In DNA form, the CDR3 reads TGTGCCAGCAGAAGTAACAGGGGAGGGCGAGGACAGCCCCAGCATTTT. Its protein is CASRSNRGGRGQPQHF.